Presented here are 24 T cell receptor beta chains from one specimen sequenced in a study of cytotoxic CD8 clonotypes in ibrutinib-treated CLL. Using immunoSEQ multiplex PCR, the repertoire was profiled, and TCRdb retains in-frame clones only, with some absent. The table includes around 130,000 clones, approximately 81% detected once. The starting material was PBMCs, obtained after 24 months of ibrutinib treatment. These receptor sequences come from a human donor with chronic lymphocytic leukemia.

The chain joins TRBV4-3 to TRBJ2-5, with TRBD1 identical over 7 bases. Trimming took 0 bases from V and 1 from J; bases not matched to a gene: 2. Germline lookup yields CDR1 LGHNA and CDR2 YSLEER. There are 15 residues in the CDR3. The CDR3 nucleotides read TGCGCCAGCAGCCAAGAATGGACAGGCCAAGAGACCCAGTACTTC. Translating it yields CASSQEWTGQETQYF.

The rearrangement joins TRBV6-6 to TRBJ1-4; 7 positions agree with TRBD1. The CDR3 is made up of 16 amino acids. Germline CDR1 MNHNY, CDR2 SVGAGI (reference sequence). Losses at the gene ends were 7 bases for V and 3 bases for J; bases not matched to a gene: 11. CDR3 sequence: CASNSGGGMANEKLFF. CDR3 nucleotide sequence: TGTGCCAGCAATTCAGGGGGGGGAATGGCTAATGAAAAACTGTTTTTT.

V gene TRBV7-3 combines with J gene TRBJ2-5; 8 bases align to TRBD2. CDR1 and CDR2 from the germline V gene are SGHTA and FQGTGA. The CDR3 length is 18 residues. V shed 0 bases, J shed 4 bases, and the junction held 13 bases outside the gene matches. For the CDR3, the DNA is TGTGCCAGCAGCTTAACGCCCGGGGGGGGCCTCGGGCGAGAGACCCAGTACTTC. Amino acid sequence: CASSLTPGGGLGRETQYF. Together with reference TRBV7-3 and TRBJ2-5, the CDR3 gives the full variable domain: GAGVSQTPSNKVTEKGKYVELRCDPISGHTALYWYRQSLGQGPEFLIYFQGTGAADDSGLPNDRFFAVRPEGSVSTLKIQRTERGDSAVYLCASSLTPGGGLGRETQYFGPGTRLLVL.

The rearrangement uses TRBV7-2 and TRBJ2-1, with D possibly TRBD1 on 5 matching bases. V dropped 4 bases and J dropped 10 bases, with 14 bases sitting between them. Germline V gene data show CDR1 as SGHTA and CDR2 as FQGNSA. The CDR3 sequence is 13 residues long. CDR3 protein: CASSYQGIGEQFF. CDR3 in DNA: TGTGCCAGCAGCTACCAGGGTATCGGGGAGCAGTTCTTC.

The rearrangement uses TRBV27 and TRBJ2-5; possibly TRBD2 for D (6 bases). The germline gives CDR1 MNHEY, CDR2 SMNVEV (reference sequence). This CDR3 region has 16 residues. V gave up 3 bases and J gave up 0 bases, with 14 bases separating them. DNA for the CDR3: TGTGCCAGCAGTTTCTGGGGCGGAGGGGACCAAGAGACCCAGTACTTC. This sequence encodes CASSFWGGGDQETQYF.

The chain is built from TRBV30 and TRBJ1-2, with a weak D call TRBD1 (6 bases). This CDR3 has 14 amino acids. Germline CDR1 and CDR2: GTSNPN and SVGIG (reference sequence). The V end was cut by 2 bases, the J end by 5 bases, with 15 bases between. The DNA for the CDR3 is TGTGCCTGGAGTAGGGGACATCCCGGGTATGGCTACACCTTC. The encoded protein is CAWSRGHPGYGYTF. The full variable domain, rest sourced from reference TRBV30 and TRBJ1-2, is SQTIHQWPATLVQPVGSPLSLECTVEGTSNPNLYWYRQAAGRGLQLLFYSVGIGQISSEVPQNLSASRPQDRQFILSSKKLLLSDSGFYLCAWSRGHPGYGYTFGSGTRLTVV.

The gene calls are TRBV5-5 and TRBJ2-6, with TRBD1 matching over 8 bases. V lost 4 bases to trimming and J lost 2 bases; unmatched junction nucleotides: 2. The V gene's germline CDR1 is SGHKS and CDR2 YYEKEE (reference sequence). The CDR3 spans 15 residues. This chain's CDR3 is CASSPTGAGANVLTF. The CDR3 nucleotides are TGTGCCAGCAGCCCGACAGGGGCTGGGGCCAACGTCCTGACTTTC.

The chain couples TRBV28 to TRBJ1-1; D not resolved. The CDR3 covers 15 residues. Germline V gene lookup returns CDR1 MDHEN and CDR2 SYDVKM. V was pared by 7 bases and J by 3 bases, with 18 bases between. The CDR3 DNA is TGTGCCAGCATAATTTACAGAGGGTATTACACTGAAGCTTTCTTT. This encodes CASIIYRGYYTEAFF.

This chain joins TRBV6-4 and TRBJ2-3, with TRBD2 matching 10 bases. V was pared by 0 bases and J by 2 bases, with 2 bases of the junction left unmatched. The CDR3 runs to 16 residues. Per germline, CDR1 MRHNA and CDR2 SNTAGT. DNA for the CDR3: TGTGCCAGCAGTGACTCAGCGGGGGGGCACACAGATACGCAGTATTTT. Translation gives CASSDSAGGHTDTQYF.

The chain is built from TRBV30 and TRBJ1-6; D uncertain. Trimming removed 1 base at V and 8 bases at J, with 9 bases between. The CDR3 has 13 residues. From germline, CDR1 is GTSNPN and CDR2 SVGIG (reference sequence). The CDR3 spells CAWSGTLHSPLHF. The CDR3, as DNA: TGTGCCTGGAGTGGCACTCTACATTCACCCCTCCACTTT.

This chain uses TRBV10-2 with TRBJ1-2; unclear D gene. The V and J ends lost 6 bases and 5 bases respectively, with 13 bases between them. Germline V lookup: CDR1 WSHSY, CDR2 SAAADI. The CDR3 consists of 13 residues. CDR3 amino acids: CASRKSSGYGYTF. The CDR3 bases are TGCGCCAGCAGGAAAAGTAGTGGATATGGCTACACCTTC.

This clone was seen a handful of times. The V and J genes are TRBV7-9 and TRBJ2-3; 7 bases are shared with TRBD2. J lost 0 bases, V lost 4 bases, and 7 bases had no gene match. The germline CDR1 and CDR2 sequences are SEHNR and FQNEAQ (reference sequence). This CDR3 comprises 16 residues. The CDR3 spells CASSSPSGSSTDTQYF. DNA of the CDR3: TGTGCCAGCAGCTCCCCTAGCGGAAGTAGCACAGATACGCAGTATTTT.

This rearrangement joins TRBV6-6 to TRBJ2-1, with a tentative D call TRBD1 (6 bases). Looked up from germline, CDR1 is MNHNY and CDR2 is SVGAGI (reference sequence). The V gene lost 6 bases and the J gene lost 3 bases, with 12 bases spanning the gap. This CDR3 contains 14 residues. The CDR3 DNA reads TGTGCCAGCAGCTATCGGGACATCTACAATGAGCAGTTCTTC. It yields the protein CASSYRDIYNEQFF.

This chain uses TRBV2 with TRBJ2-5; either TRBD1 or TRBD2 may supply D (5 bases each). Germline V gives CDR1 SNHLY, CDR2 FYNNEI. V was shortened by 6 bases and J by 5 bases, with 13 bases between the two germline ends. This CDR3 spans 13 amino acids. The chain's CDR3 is CASRGVLGETQYF. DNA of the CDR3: TGTGCCAGCAGGGGGGTTTTGGGGGAGACCCAGTACTTC.

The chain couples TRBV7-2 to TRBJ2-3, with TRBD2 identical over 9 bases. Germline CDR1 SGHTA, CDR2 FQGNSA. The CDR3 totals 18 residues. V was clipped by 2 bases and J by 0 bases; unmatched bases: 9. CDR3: CASSLWARGGRSTDTQYF. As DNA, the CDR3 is TGTGCCAGCAGCTTATGGGCGCGGGGGGGCCGGAGCACAGATACGCAGTATTTT.

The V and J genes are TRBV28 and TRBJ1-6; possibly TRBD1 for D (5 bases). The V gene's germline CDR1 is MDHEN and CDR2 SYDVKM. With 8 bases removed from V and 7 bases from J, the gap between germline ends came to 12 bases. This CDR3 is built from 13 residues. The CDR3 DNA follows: TGTGCCAGCCTCCCGGGGCGGAATTCACCCCTCCACTTT. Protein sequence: CASLPGRNSPLHF.

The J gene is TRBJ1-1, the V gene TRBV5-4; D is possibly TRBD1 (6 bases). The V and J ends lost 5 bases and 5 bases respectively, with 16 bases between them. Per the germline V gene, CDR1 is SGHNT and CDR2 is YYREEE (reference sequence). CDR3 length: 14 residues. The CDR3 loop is CASRERLRGTEAFF. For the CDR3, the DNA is TGTGCCAGCAGGGAACGATTAAGGGGGACTGAAGCTTTCTTT.

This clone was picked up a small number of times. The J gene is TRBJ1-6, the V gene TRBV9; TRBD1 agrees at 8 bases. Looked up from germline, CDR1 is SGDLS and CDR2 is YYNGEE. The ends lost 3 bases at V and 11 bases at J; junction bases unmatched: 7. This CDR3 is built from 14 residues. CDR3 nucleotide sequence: TGTGCCAGCAGCGCACAGGGGGGTTGGCCACCCCTCCACTTT. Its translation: CASSAQGGWPPLHF. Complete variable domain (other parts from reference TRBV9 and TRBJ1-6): DSGVTQTPKHLITATGQRVTLRCSPRSGDLSVYWYQQSLDQGLQFLIQYYNGEERAKGNILERFSAQQFPDLHSELNLSSLELGDSALYFCASSAQGGWPPLHFGNGTRLTVT.

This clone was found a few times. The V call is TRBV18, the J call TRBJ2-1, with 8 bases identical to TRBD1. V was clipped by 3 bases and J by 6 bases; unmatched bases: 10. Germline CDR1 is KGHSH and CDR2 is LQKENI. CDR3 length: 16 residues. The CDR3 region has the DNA TGTGCCAGCTCACCGGGACGGACAGGGCGTCTCAATGAGCAGTTCTTC. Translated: CASSPGRTGRLNEQFF.

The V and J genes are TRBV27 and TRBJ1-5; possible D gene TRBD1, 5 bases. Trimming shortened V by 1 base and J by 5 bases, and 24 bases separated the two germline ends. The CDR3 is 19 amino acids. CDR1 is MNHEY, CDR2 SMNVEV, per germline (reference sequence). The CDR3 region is CASSLWGEGARGGYQPQHF. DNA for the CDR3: TGTGCCAGCAGTTTATGGGGGGAAGGGGCGCGTGGGGGGTATCAGCCCCAGCATTTT.

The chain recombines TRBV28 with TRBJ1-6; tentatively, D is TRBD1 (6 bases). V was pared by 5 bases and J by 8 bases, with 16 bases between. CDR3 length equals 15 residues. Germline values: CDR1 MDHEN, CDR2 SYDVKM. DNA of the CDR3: TGTGCCAGCAGTCTGGGACAAATTAGGCATTCACCCCTCCACTTT. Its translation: CASSLGQIRHSPLHF.

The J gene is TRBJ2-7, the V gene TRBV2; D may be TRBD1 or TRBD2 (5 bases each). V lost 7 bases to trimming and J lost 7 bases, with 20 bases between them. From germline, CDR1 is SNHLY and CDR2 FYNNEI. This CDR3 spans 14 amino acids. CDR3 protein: CASKPGTVSGEQYF. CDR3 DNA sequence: TGTGCCAGCAAACCAGGGACGGTTTCGGGTGAGCAGTACTTC. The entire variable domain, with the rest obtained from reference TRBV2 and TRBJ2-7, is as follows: EPEVTQTPSHQVTQMGQEVILRCVPISNHLYFYWYRQILGQKVEFLVSFYNNEISEKSEIFDDQFSVERPDGSNFTLKIRSTKLEDSAMYFCASKPGTVSGEQYFGPGTRLTVT.

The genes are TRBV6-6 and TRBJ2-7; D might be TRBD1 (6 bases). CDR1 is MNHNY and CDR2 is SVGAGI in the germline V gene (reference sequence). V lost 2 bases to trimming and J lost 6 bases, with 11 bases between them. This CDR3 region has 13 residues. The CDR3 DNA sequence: TGTGCCAGCAGTTACATAGGGACATCCGAGCAGTACTTC. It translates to CASSYIGTSEQYF.

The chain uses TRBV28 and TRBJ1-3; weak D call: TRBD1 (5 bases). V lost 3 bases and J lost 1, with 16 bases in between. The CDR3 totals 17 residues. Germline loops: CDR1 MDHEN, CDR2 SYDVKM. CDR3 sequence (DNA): TGTGCCAGCAGTTTCCCGGGACGGATAACTTCTGGAAACACCATATATTTT. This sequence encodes CASSFPGRITSGNTIYF.